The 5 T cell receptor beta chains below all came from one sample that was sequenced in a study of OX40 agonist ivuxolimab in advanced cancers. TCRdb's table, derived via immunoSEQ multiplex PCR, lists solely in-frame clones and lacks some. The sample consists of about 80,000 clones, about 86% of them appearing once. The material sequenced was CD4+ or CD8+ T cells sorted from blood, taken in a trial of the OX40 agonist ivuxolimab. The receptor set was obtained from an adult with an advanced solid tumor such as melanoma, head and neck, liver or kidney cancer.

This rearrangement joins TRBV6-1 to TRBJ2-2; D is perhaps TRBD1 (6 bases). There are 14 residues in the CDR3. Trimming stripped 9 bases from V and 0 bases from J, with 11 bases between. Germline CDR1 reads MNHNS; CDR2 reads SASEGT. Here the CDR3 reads CASARTANTGELFF. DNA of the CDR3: TGTGCCAGTGCAAGGACAGCGAACACCGGGGAGCTGTTTTTT.

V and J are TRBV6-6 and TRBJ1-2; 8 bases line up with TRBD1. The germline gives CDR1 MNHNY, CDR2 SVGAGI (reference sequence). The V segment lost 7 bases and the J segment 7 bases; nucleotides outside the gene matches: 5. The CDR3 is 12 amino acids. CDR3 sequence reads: CASTSDRVGYTF. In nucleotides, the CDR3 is TGTGCCAGCACTTCGGACAGGGTTGGCTACACCTTC.

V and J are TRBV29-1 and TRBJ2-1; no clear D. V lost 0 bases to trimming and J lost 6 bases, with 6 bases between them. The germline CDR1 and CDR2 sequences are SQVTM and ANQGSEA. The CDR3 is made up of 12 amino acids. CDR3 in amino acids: CSVEEGRNEQFF. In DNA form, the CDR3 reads TGCAGCGTTGAAGAAGGTCGCAATGAGCAGTTCTTC.

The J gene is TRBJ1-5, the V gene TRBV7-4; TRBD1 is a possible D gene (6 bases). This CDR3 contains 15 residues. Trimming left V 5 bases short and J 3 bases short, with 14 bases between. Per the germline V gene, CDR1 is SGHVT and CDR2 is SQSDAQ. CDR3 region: CASSPSTGINQPQHF. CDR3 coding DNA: TGTGCCAGCAGCCCGTCGACAGGTATCAATCAGCCCCAGCATTTT.

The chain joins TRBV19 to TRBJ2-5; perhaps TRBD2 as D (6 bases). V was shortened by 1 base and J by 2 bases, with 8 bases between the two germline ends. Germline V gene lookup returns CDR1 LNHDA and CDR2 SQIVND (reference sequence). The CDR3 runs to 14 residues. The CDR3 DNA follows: TGTGCCAGTAGTATAGGACGGGGGCAAGAGACCCAGTACTTC. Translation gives CASSIGRGQETQYF.